The 31 T cell receptor beta chains in this list originate from one sample, sequenced in a study of blood T cell repertoires in COVID-19. Using immunoSEQ multiplex PCR, the repertoire was profiled, and TCRdb retains in-frame clones only, with some absent. This sample has about 180,000 clones, with roughly 90% found just once. The source material was peripheral blood. Receptor source: a man aged 70 or older with active or convalescent COVID-19.

The J gene is TRBJ1-1, the V gene TRBV5-1, with no clear D. V was shortened by 5 bases and J by 0 bases, with 14 bases between the two germline ends. Germline V gene sequence: CDR1 SGHRS, CDR2 YFSETQ. The CDR3 loop spans 15 amino acids. As DNA, the CDR3 is TGCGCCAGCAGTATTGGAGTGACGGTGAACACTGAAGCTTTCTTT. Protein sequence: CASSIGVTVNTEAFF. Combining the CDR3 with reference TRBV5-1 and TRBJ1-1 gives the whole variable domain KAGVTQTPRYLIKTRGQQVTLSCSPISGHRSVSWYQQTPGQGLQFLFEYFSETQRNKGNFPGRFSGRQFSNSRSEMNVSTLELGDSALYLCASSIGVTVNTEAFFGQGTRLTVV.

The genes are TRBV27 and TRBJ1-5; TRBD1 agrees at 10 bases. The V gene end was trimmed by 6 bases and the J gene end by 5 bases; junction bases not matched to a gene: 4. CDR3 length equals 14 residues. Germline-derived CDR1 and CDR2 are MNHEY and SMNVEV (reference sequence). The CDR3 protein is CASRGTGAYQPQHF. The CDR3 DNA follows: TGTGCCAGCAGGGGGACAGGGGCGTATCAGCCCCAGCATTTT.

J is TRBJ2-1 and V is TRBV7-3, with D perhaps TRBD2 (6 bases). Trimming stripped 1 base from V and 4 bases from J, with 11 bases between. CDR1 SGHTA and CDR2 FQGTGA come from the germline V gene. This CDR3 comprises 15 residues. The CDR3 DNA is TGTGCCAGCAGCTTAAGCGGGACCTCTTACAATGAGCAGTTCTTC. Translation: CASSLSGTSYNEQFF.

This clone was picked up a small number of times. The chain's CDR3 is CASSQGPSTGELFF. The CDR3, as DNA: TGTGCCAGCAGCCAGGGGCCATCGACCGGGGAGCTGTTTTTT. The rearrangement joins TRBV3-1 (or the pseudogene TRBV3-2) to TRBJ2-2, with D perhaps matching TRBD1 (5 bases). V was trimmed by 3 bases and J by 5 bases, leaving 10 bases between them. The V gene's germline CDR1 is LGHDT and CDR2 YNNKEL (reference sequence). CDR3 length: 14 amino acids.

The rearrangement links TRBV7-3 to TRBJ2-3; 9 bases agree with TRBD2. Trimming took 5 bases from V and 5 from J; bases not matched to a gene: 11. The CDR3 is 16 amino acids. CDR1 SGHTA and CDR2 FQGTGA come from the germline V gene. The CDR3 coding sequence is TGTGCCAGCAGCCCCCATGTTAGCGGGAGTTTAGATACGCAGTATTTT. Protein: CASSPHVSGSLDTQYF. Drawing the rest from reference TRBV7-3 and TRBJ2-3, the complete variable domain is GAGVSQTPSNKVTEKGKYVELRCDPISGHTALYWYRQSLGQGPEFLIYFQGTGAADDSGLPNDRFFAVRPEGSVSTLKIQRTERGDSAVYLCASSPHVSGSLDTQYFGPGTRLTVL.

The rearrangement uses TRBV5-1 and TRBJ1-4; D call uncertain. The V and J ends lost 5 bases and 8 bases respectively, with 16 bases between them. Germline V gene lookup returns CDR1 SGHRS and CDR2 YFSETQ. The CDR3 sequence is 14 residues long. In DNA form, the CDR3 reads TGCGCCAGCAGGCGAGAGAGGGTACGCGAAAAACTGTTTTTT. As protein: CASRRERVREKLFF.

The chain recombines TRBV15 with TRBJ1-1; perhaps TRBD1 as D (5 bases). There are 12 residues in the CDR3. Trimming cost V 0 bases and J 7 bases, with 6 bases left between them. CDR1 and CDR2 (germline): LNHNV, YYDKDF (reference sequence). In DNA, the CDR3 is TGTGCCACCAGCAGAGAGACAGTTGAAGCTTTCTTT. Translating it yields CATSRETVEAFF.

The chain has TRBV14 and TRBJ2-1, with a weak D call TRBD1 (6 bases). Germline values: CDR1 SGHDN, CDR2 FVKESK. Trimming stripped 3 bases from V and 4 bases from J, with 16 bases between. CDR3 size: 16 residues. The CDR3 coding sequence is TGTGCCAGCAGCCACCTTCAGGGGCCCAATTACAATGAGCAGTTCTTC. Translated: CASSHLQGPNYNEQFF.

The J gene is TRBJ1-6, the V gene TRBV19; weak D call: TRBD1 (5 bases). The CDR3 runs 17 residues. Germline CDR1 is LNHDA and CDR2 is SQIVND (reference sequence). Trimming removed 0 bases from V and 7 bases from J, with 16 bases in between. CDR3 region: CASSIEKGAITNSPLHF. In DNA, the CDR3 is TGTGCCAGTAGTATAGAAAAAGGGGCGATTACCAATTCACCCCTCCACTTT.

This clone came up once. The J gene is TRBJ2-5, the V gene TRBV7-7; possible D gene TRBD2, 5 bases. Germline V CDR1 and CDR2: SSHAT, FNYEAQ (reference sequence). The CDR3 covers 15 residues. V was trimmed by 2 bases and J by 0 bases, leaving 10 bases between them. As DNA, the CDR3 is TGTGCCAGCAGCTTATTTCCGGGGTACCAAGAGACCCAGTACTTC. It specifies CASSLFPGYQETQYF.

The CDR3 DNA follows: TGTGCCAGCAGTATTCCGGGGACCTACGAGCAGTACTTC. It is translated as CASSIPGTYEQYF. The rearrangement joins TRBV6-2 or TRBV6-3 to TRBJ2-7; D is possibly TRBD2 (5 bases). Per germline, CDR1 MNHEY and CDR2 SVGEGT. The V and J ends lost 5 bases and 2 bases respectively, with 10 bases between them. There are 13 residues in the CDR3.

V gene TRBV6-1 combines with J gene TRBJ1-4; D gene uncertain. The germline V and J ends were trimmed by 2 bases and 7 bases, with 8 bases remaining between them. Looked up from germline, CDR1 is MNHNS and CDR2 is SASEGT. The CDR3 length is 13 residues. CDR3 sequence: CASSEKTAEKLFF. The CDR3 nucleotides read TGTGCCAGCAGTGAAAAGACTGCTGAAAAACTGTTTTTT.

The V and J genes are TRBV18 and TRBJ2-2, with TRBD2 as a possible D gene (6 bases). Trimming cost V 1 base and J 4 bases, with 10 bases left between them. The CDR3 contains 15 residues. Germline CDR1 KGHSH, CDR2 LQKENI. Here the CDR3 DNA reads TGTGCCAGCTCACCACGACTAGAAGGCACCGGGGAGCTGTTTTTT. Protein sequence: CASSPRLEGTGELFF.

The chain has TRBV15 and TRBJ2-2; 13 nucleotides match TRBD2. Germline CDR1 LNHNV, CDR2 YYDKDF (reference sequence). V was clipped by 0 bases and J by 7 bases; unmatched bases: 5. The CDR3 runs to 17 residues. CDR3 DNA sequence: TGTGCCACCAGCAGAGACGGACTAGCGGGAGTGGTCGGGGAGCTGTTTTTT. Translating it yields CATSRDGLAGVVGELFF.

This clone came up many times. The rearrangement joins TRBV19 to TRBJ1-6; 7 bases are shared with TRBD1. Per the germline V gene, CDR1 is LNHDA and CDR2 is SQIVND (reference sequence). Trimming cost V 6 bases and J 8 bases; bases outside gene matches: 16. The CDR3 loop spans 17 amino acids. DNA for the CDR3: TGTGCCAGTAGACCGATTATCTCGACAGGGTTCCATTCACCCCTCCACTTT. This encodes CASRPIISTGFHSPLHF.

This clone came up once. CDR3 residues: CASSFYGQGTETQYF. The DNA for the CDR3 is TGTGCCAGCAGCTTCTACGGACAGGGCACGGAGACCCAGTACTTC. The chain couples TRBV7-2 to TRBJ2-5; TRBD1 aligns across 8 bases. V was pared by 3 bases and J by 5 bases, with 8 bases of the junction left unmatched. The germline V gene has CDR1 SGHTA and CDR2 FQGNSA. The CDR3 length is 15 residues.

This sequence joins TRBV6-2 or TRBV6-3 and TRBJ1-2, with 7 positions matching TRBD1. The CDR3 is made up of 13 amino acids. Germline CDR1 reads MNHEY; CDR2 reads SVGEGT. The ends lost 5 bases at V and 5 bases at J; junction bases unmatched: 5. In nucleotides, the CDR3 is TGTGCCAGCAGTGACAGGGACTCTTATGGCTACACCTTC. Translating it yields CASSDRDSYGYTF.

The chain joins TRBV29-1 to TRBJ1-2; 11 bases fit TRBD1. The CDR3 runs 13 residues. The V gene end was trimmed by 6 bases and the J gene end by 8 bases; junction bases not matched to a gene: 8. Germline CDR1 and CDR2: SQVTM and ANQGSEA. Here the CDR3 reads CSVLRDRGGGYTF. The CDR3 DNA sequence: TGCAGCGTCCTCCGGGACAGGGGGGGCGGCTACACCTTC.

The chain recombines TRBV6-5 with TRBJ2-5, with D perhaps matching TRBD2 (5 bases). The CDR3 sequence is 16 residues long. CDR1 and CDR2 (germline): MNHEY, SVGAGI. The V end was cut by 2 bases, the J end by 0 bases, with 13 bases between. This CDR3 is CASSYASGMYQETQYF. The CDR3 bases are TGTGCCAGCAGTTACGCGTCGGGGATGTACCAAGAGACCCAGTACTTC.

This clone turned up a few times. The gene calls are TRBV5-1 and TRBJ1-5; TRBD1 matches at 7 bases. This CDR3 is built from 13 residues. Germline values: CDR1 SGHRS, CDR2 YFSETQ. V shed 4 bases and J 8 bases; nucleotides not matched to a gene: 6. CDR3 sequence: CASSARGIEPQHF. The CDR3 DNA reads as TGCGCCAGCAGCGCCAGGGGGATTGAGCCCCAGCATTTT.

The V gene is TRBV10-2, the J gene TRBJ1-2; 8 bases align to TRBD1. The CDR3 is 16 amino acids. V dropped 5 bases and J dropped 5; count of bases not matched to a gene: 13. Germline CDR1 WSHSY, CDR2 SAAADI. CDR3 loop: CASSYHAGQGGYGYTF. CDR3 sequence (DNA): TGCGCCAGCAGTTACCATGCTGGACAGGGAGGGTATGGCTACACCTTC.

This clone has a handful of counts. The chain carries TRBV19 and TRBJ1-2, with D tentatively TRBD1 (5 bases). The V gene's germline CDR1 is LNHDA and CDR2 SQIVND (reference sequence). Trimming cost V 1 base and J 7 bases, with 13 bases left between them. The CDR3 has 14 residues. CDR3 amino acids: CASSIARGGVGYTF. DNA of the CDR3: TGTGCCAGTAGTATAGCTAGGGGAGGAGTTGGCTACACCTTC.

The chain couples TRBV24-1 to TRBJ1-4; 8 nucleotides align to TRBD1. The length of the CDR3 is 14 residues. The germline V gene has CDR1 KGHDR and CDR2 SFDVKD. Trimming cost V 7 bases and J 7 bases; bases outside gene matches: 7. The CDR3 DNA follows: TGTGCCACCAGCGCAGGACAGGGAGGTGAAAAACTGTTTTTT. Its translation: CATSAGQGGEKLFF.

V and J are TRBV9 and TRBJ2-7; 8 nucleotides line up with TRBD1. CDR1 is SGDLS and CDR2 is YYNGEE in the germline V gene. The CDR3 runs 14 residues. The trim removed 4 bases at V and 6 bases at J, leaving 9 bases unmatched. The CDR3: CASSPGTGASEQYF. In DNA form, the CDR3 reads TGTGCCAGCAGCCCCGGGACAGGCGCCTCCGAGCAGTACTTC.

To note about this clone: At one of its ends the junction is not consistent with the germline gene, which may arise from a read error. The chain recombines TRBV6-6 with TRBJ2-7, with 7 nucleotides matching TRBD2. The germline CDR1 and CDR2 sequences are MNHNY and SVGAGI (reference sequence). This CDR3 is built from 12 residues. The CDR3 region has the DNA TGTGCCAGCAGCTCCACACCTAGCCCCGGGGGGTTC. Translated, it gives CASSSTPSPGGF.

The rearrangement links TRBV4-3 to TRBJ1-6; 7 bases align to TRBD1. V lost 0 bases, J lost 5 bases, and 10 bases stayed unmatched. Germline CDR1 and CDR2: LGHNA and YSLEER. There are 18 residues in the CDR3. CDR3 nucleotides: TGCGCCAGCAGCCAAGAACGACAGGGCCCCTTCAATAATTCACCCCTCCACTTT. Its protein is CASSQERQGPFNNSPLHF.

The V and J genes are TRBV19 and TRBJ1-5; unclear D gene. This CDR3 spans 13 amino acids. Germline loops: CDR1 LNHDA, CDR2 SQIVND (reference sequence). V was pared by 4 bases and J by 4 bases, with 8 bases between. The CDR3 DNA reads as TGTGCCAGTAGTAGGCAGATAAATCAGCCCCAGCATTTT. This sequence encodes CASSRQINQPQHF.

The genes are TRBV7-2 and TRBJ1-2, with no clear D. V dropped 5 bases and J dropped 1 base, with 11 bases sitting between them. Per germline, CDR1 SGHTA and CDR2 FQGNSA. The CDR3 runs to 14 residues. The CDR3 loop is CASSQRRINYGYTF. The CDR3 DNA is TGTGCCAGCAGCCAGCGGCGGATTAACTATGGCTACACCTTC.

The chain has TRBV19 and TRBJ2-1, with 7 bases identical to TRBD1. The CDR3 has 17 amino acids. V gave up 1 base and J gave up 2 bases; unmatched junction bases: 8. The V gene's germline CDR1 is LNHDA and CDR2 SQIVND (reference sequence). CDR3 nucleotide sequence: TGTGCCAGTAGTATAGGGGCAGGGGGAATCCCCTACAATGAGCAGTTCTTC. Encoded protein: CASSIGAGGIPYNEQFF.

This chain connects TRBV19 to TRBJ1-4, with a tentative D call TRBD1 (5 bases). Trimming removed 5 bases from V and 3 bases from J, with 13 bases in between. CDR1 LNHDA and CDR2 SQIVND come from the germline V gene (reference sequence). The CDR3 has 15 residues. CDR3 sequence reads: CASSARGDANEKLFF. The DNA of the CDR3 is TGTGCCAGTAGTGCCCGGGGGGACGCTAATGAAAAACTGTTTTTT.

This rearrangement joins TRBV7-6 to TRBJ1-3; D perhaps matches TRBD1 (5 bases). The V end was cut by 7 bases, the J end by 1 base, with 14 bases between. The CDR3 is 15 residues long. From germline, CDR1 is SGHVS and CDR2 FNYEAQ. CDR3 in DNA: TGTGCCAGCACCCTGGCTGGGGCATCTGGAAACACCATATATTTT. This gives the protein CASTLAGASGNTIYF.